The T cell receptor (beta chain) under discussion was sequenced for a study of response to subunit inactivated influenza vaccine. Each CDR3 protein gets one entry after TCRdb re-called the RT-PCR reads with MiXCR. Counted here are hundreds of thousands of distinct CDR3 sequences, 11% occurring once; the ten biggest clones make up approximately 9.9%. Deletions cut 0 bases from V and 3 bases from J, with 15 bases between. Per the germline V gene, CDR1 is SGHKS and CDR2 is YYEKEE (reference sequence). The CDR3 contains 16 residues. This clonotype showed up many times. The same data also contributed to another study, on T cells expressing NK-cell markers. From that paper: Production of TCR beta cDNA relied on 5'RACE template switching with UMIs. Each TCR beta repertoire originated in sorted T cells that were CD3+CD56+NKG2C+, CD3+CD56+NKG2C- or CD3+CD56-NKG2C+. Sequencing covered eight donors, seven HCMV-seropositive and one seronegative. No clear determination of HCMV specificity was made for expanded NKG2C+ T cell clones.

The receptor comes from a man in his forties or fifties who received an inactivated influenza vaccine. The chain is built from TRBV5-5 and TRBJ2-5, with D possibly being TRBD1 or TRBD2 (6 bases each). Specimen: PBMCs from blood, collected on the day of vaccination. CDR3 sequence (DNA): TGTGCCAGCAGCTTGGGCATAGGGGGAGGAAAAGAGACCCAGTACTTC. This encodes CASSLGIGGGKETQYF.